The entry below gives a single TCR beta chain sequence along with its context. This CDR3 region has 15 residues. Trimming pared 3 bases from V and 2 bases from J, leaving 13 bases between. In germline, CDR1 is SGHNT, CDR2 YYREEE (reference sequence). These data come from a study of blood T cell repertoires in COVID-19. For the study at large: PBMCs, B-cell-depleted T cells, or T cells were the source of the cDNA or gDNA that made up the material.

The age range of participants was about 18 to 95 years, with residence in under 25 US areas. Participants reported their clinical history, and cohort assignment relied on those reports. Clones were read by immunoSEQ multiplex PCR, and TCRdb kept only the in-frame ones, dropping some. The sample shows about 200,000 clones, 80% to 85% of them seen only once. The receptor's source is a man in his forties who had recovered from COVID-19. The sequencing sample was made of PBMCs or T cells enriched from blood (not recorded which). The V call is TRBV5-4, the J call TRBJ2-3; D may be TRBD2 (6 bases). The CDR3 nucleotides are TGTGCCAGCAGCTCCGGAGGGGCTACCACAGATACGCAGTATTTT. Its translation is CASSSGGATTDTQYF.